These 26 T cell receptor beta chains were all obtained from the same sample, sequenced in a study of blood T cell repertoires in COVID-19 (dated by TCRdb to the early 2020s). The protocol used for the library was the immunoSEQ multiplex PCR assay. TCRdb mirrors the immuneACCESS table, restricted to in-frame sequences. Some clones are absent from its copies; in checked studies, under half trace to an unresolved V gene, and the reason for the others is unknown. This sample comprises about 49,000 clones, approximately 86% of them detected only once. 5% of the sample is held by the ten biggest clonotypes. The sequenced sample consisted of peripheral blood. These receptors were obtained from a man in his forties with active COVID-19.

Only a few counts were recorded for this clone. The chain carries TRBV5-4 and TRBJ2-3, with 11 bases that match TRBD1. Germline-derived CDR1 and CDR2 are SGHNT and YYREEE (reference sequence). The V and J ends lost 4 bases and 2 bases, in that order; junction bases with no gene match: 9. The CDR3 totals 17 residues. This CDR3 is CASSTGTGGTYTDTQYF. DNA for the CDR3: TGTGCCAGCAGCACCGGGACAGGGGGTACCTACACAGATACGCAGTATTTT. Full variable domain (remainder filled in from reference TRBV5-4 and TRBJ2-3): ETGVTQSPTHLIKTRGQQVTLRCSSQSGHNTVSWYQQALGQGPQFIFQYYREEENGRGNFPPRFSGLQFPNYSSELNVNALELDDSALYLCASSTGTGGTYTDTQYFGPGTRLTVL.

The CDR3 DNA sequence: TGTGCCAGCAGCTTTTATGGGAACAGGGCAACAGATACGCAGTATTTT. This translates into CASSFYGNRATDTQYF. V is TRBV11-2 and J is TRBJ2-3; D might be TRBD1 (6 bases). This CDR3 region has 16 residues. Per germline, CDR1 SGHAT and CDR2 FQNNGV. V lost 3 bases and J 3 bases, leaving 16 bases between the germline ends.

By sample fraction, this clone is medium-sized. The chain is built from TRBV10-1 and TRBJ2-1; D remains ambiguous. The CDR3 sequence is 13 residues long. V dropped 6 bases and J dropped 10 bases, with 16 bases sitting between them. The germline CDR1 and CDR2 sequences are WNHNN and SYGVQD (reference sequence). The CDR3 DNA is TGCGCCAGCAGCCGAGGAGTAAGGTGGGAGCAGTTCTTC. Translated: CASSRGVRWEQFF.

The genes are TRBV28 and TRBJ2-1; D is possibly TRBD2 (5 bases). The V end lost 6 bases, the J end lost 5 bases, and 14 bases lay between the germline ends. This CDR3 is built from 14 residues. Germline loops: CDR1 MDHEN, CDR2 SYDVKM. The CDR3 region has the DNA TGTGCCAGCAGCTCCCTCACTAGGGACAATGAGCAGTTCTTC. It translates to CASSSLTRDNEQFF.

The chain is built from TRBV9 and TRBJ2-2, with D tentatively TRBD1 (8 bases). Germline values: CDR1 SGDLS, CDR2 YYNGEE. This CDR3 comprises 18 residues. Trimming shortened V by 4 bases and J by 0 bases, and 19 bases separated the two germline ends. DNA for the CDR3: TGTGCCAGCAGCCCACGGACAGGGAGGGGTGCGAACACCGGGGAGCTGTTTTTT. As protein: CASSPRTGRGANTGELFF. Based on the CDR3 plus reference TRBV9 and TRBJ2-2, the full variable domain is DSGVTQTPKHLITATGQRVTLRCSPRSGDLSVYWYQQSLDQGLQFLIQYYNGEERAKGNILERFSAQQFPDLHSELNLSSLELGDSALYFCASSPRTGRGANTGELFFGEGSRLTVL.

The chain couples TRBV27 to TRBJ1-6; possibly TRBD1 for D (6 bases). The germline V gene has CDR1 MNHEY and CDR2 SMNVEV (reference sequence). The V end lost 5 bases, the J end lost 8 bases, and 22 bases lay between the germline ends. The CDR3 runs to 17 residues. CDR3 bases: TGTGCCAGCAGTCCGCCCAGGGTGGGGGGGGCTTATTCACCCCTCCACTTT. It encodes CASSPPRVGGAYSPLHF.

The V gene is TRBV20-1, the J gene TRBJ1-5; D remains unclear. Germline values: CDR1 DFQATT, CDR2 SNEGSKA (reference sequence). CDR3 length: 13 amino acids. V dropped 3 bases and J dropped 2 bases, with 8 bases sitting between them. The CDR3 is CSASRGRNQPQHF. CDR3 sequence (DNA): TGCAGTGCTAGTCGAGGGCGCAATCAGCCCCAGCATTTT.

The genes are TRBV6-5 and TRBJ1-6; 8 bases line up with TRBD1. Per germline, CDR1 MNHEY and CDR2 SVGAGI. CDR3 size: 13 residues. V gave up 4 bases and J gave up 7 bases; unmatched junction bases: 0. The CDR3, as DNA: TGTGCCAGCAGTTGGACAGGGAATTCACCCCTCCACTTT. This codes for CASSWTGNSPLHF.

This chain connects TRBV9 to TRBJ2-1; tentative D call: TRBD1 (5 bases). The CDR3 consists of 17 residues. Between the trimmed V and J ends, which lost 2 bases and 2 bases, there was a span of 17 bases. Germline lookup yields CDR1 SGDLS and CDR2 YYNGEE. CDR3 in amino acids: CASSVAGNPLTYNEQFF. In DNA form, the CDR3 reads TGTGCCAGCAGCGTGGCAGGGAATCCTTTAACCTACAATGAGCAGTTCTTC.

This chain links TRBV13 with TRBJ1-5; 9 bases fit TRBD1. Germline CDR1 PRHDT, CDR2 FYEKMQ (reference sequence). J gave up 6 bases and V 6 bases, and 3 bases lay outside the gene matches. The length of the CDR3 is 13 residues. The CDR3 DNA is TGTGCCAGCAGTTGGGGACAGGGTCAGCCCCAGCATTTT. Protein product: CASSWGQGQPQHF.

This CDR3 is CASSSRGSSPGTQYF. In nucleotides, the CDR3 is TGTGCCAGCAGCTCGAGGGGGTCTAGCCCCGGTACGCAGTATTTT. The rearrangement uses TRBV9 and TRBJ2-3; D possibly corresponds to TRBD1 (6 bases). The CDR3 covers 15 residues. V gave up 4 bases and J gave up 8 bases, with 20 bases separating them. Germline CDR1 and CDR2: SGDLS and YYNGEE.

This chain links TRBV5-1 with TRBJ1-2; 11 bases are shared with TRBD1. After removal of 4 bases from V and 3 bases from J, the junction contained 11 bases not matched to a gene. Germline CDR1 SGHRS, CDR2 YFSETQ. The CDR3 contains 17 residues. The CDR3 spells CASSRRTGGGEDYGYTF. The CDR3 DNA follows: TGCGCCAGCAGCCGGCGGACAGGGGGCGGCGAAGACTATGGCTACACCTTC.

The CDR3 region has the DNA TGTGCCAGCAGGGGGACAGGGGGCTCTTACGGCTACACCTTC. Translating gives CASRGTGGSYGYTF. V usage is TRBV28 and J usage is TRBJ1-2; 12 bases are a match to TRBD1. This CDR3 region has 14 residues. From germline, CDR1 is MDHEN and CDR2 SYDVKM. J was trimmed by 8 bases and V by 6 bases; bases with no gene match: 7.

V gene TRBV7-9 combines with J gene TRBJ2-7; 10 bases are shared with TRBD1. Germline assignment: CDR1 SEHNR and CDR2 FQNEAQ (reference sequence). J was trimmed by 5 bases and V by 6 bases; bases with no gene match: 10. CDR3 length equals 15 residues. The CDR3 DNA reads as TGTGCCAGCAGTTTTGGACAGGGGGAACTGGACGAGCAGTACTTC. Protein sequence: CASSFGQGELDEQYF.

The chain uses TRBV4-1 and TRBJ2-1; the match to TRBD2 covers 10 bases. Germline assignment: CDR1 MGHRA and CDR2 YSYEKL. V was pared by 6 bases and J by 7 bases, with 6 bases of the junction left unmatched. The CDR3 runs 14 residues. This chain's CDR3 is CASSPPGLANEQFF. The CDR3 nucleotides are TGCGCCAGCAGTCCTCCGGGACTAGCGAATGAGCAGTTCTTC.

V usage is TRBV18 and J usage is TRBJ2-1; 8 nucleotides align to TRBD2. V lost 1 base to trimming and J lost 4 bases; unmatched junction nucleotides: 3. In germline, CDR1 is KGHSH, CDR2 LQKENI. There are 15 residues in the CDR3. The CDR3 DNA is TGTGCCAGCTCACCACAGAGCGGGAGTTACAATGAGCAGTTCTTC. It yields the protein CASSPQSGSYNEQFF.

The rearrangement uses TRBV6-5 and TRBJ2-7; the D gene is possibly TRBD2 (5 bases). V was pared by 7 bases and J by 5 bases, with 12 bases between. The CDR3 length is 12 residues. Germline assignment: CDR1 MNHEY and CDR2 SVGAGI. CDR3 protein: CASTMGADEQYF. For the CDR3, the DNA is TGTGCCAGCACCATGGGAGCGGACGAGCAGTACTTC.

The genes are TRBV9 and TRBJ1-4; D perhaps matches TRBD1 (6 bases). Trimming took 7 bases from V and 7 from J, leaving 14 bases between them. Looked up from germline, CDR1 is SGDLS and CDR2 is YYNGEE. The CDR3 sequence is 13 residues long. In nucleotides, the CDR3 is TGTGCCAGCGGGGGGGCAGCGGGTGAAAAACTGTTTTTT. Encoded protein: CASGGAAGEKLFF.

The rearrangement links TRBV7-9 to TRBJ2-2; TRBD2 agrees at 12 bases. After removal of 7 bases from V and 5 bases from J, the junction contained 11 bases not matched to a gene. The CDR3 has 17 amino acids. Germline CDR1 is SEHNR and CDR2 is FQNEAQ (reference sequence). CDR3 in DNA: TGTGCCAGCATCTTGCCTAGCGGGAGGGCCGGGACCGGGGAGCTGTTTTTT. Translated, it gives CASILPSGRAGTGELFF.

The CDR3 DNA is TGTGCCAGCAGTTCCCCAGGGGCGTATAATTCACCCCTCCACTTT. This sequence encodes CASSSPGAYNSPLHF. The chain carries TRBV6-2 or TRBV6-3 and TRBJ1-6, with a tentative D call TRBD1 (6 bases). Germline V lookup: CDR1 MNHEY, CDR2 SVGEGT. The CDR3 has 15 residues. V lost 4 bases and J lost 4, with 11 bases in between.

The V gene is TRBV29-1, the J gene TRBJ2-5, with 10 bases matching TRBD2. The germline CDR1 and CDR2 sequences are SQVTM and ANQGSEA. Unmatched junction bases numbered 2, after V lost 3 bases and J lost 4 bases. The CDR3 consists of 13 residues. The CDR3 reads CSVEVAGGETQYF. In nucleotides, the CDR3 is TGCAGCGTTGAGGTAGCGGGAGGAGAGACCCAGTACTTC.

CDR3 sequence (DNA): TGCGCCGCGAGGGATCAGCGGACTGACACCGGGGAGCTGTTTTTT. Encoded protein: CAARDQRTDTGELFF. V gene TRBV10-2 combines with J gene TRBJ2-2; weak D call: TRBD2 (5 bases). Germline assignment: CDR1 WSHSY and CDR2 SAAADI. Trimming pared 11 bases from V and 3 bases from J, leaving 19 bases between. This CDR3 has 15 residues.

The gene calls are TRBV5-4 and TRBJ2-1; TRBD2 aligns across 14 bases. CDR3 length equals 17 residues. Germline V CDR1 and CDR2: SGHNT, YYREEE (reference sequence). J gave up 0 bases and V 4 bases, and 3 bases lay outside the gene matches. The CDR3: CASSPGTSGSSYNEQFF. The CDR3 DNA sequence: TGTGCCAGCAGCCCTGGGACTAGCGGGAGCTCCTACAATGAGCAGTTCTTC.

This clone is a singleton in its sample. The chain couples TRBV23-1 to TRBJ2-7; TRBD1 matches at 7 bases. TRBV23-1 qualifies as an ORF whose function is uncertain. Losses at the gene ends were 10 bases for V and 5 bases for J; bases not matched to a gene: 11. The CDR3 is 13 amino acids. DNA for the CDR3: TGCGCCATTACAGGGGTAGTACGTCACGAGCAGTACTTC. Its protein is CAITGVVRHEQYF.

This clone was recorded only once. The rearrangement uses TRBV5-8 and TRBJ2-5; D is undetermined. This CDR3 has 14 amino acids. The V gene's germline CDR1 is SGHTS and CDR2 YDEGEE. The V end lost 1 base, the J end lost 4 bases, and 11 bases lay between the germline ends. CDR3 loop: CASSLRGAGETQYF. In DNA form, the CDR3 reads TGTGCCAGCAGCTTGCGAGGAGCCGGAGAGACCCAGTACTTC.

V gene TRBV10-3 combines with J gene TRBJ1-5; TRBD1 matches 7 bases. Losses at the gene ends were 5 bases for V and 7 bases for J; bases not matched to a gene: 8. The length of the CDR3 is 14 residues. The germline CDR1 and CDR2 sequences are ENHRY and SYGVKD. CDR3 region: CAISQEGQPQPQHF. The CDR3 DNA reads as TGTGCCATCAGTCAAGAGGGACAGCCCCAGCCCCAGCATTTT.